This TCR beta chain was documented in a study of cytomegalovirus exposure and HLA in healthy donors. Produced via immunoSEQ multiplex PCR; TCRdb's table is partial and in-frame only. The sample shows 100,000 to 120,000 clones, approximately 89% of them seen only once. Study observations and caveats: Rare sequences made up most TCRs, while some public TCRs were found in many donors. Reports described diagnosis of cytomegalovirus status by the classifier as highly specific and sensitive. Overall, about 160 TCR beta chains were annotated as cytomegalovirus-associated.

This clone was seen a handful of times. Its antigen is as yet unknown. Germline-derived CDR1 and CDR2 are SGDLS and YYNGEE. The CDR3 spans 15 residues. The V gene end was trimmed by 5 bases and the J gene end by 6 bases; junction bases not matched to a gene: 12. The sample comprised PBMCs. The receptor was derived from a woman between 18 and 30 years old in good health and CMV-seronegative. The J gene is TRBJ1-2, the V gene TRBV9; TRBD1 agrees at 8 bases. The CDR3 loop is CASSVGPGTGHGYTF. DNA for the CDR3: TGTGCCAGCAGTGTTGGGCCCGGGACAGGTCATGGCTACACCTTC.